These 9 T cell receptor beta chains share one sample of origin, sequenced in a study of T-cell reconstitution after alpha-beta-depleted transplantation in children. The TCRbeta library incorporated unique molecular identifiers. Each CDR3 protein gets one entry after TCRdb re-called the PCR reads with MiXCR. The data hold roughly 100,000 distinct CDR3 sequences, with approximately 9.2% observed a single time. The source material was PBMCs from the stem cell graft donor, sampled from the stem cell graft. The source is a human donor who donated a stem cell graft to a child with congenital amegakaryocytic thrombocytopenia.

At least ten counts were recorded for this clonotype. The V call is TRBV10-3, the J call TRBJ2-1, with D possibly matching TRBD1 (6 bases). V lost 6 bases, J lost 8 bases, and 14 bases lay in between. The CDR3 runs to 13 residues. Germline CDR1 and CDR2: ENHRY and SYGVKD. The CDR3 region has the DNA TGTGCCATCAGGGCAGGGGAAACGGATGAGCAGTTCTTC. Translated: CAIRAGETDEQFF.

About this clonotype itself: A read error is possible here, since a much larger clone lies one base away. CDR3 DNA: TGTGCCTGCAGCTCTGCAGGTTTTGAGACCCAGTACTTC. Residues: CACSSAGFETQYF. This sequence joins TRBV7-6 and TRBJ2-5; D ambiguous. The V gene's germline CDR1 is SGHVS and CDR2 FNYEAQ. The CDR3 is 13 amino acids.

This clonotype was observed at least ten times. This chain uses TRBV6-5 with TRBJ1-5, with TRBD1 identical over 8 bases. V lost 6 bases to trimming and J lost 5 bases; unmatched junction nucleotides: 6. This CDR3 region has 14 residues. Germline V gene sequence: CDR1 MNHEY, CDR2 SVGAGI. The CDR3 nucleotides read TGTGCCAGCAGGCCACCAGGGGGCGATCAGCCCCAGCATTTT. Translating gives CASRPPGGDQPQHF.

Worth noting for this clonotype: Being one base from a much bigger clone, this may be a read error. The rearrangement joins TRBV12-3 or TRBV12-4 to TRBJ1-1; D unclear. The CDR3 covers 12 residues. CDR3 DNA sequence: TGTGCCAGCAGTCTTACACGCTATGAACCTTTCTTT. It encodes CASSLTRYEPFF.

This clonotype was detected ten times or more. The CDR3 sequence: CAGNKREVEEDTQYF. The CDR3 nucleotides are TGTGCCGGAAATAAGCGGGAGGTCGAGGAAGATACGCAGTATTTT. V usage is TRBV30 and J usage is TRBJ2-3; 9 nucleotides agree with TRBD2. Germline CDR1 is GTSNPN and CDR2 is SVGIG (reference sequence). After removal of 8 bases from V and 5 bases from J, the junction contained 14 bases not matched to a gene. The CDR3 spans 15 residues.

This clonotype was observed at least ten times. V gene TRBV10-3 combines with J gene TRBJ2-4; D call uncertain. Germline CDR1 ENHRY, CDR2 SYGVKD. Trimming took 2 bases from V and 1 from J, leaving 9 bases between them. This CDR3 has 15 residues. In DNA, the CDR3 is TGTGCCATCAGTGAGAGGTTTACGGCCAAAAACATTCAGTACTTC. Its translation is CAISERFTAKNIQYF.

This clonotype was recorded many times. The rearrangement links TRBV15 to TRBJ2-1; 11 nucleotides line up with TRBD2. Germline CDR1 reads LNHNV; CDR2 reads YYDKDF (reference sequence). This CDR3 spans 16 amino acids. The J segment lost 9 bases and the V segment lost 3 bases, leaving 10 bases of the junction unmatched. The CDR3 reads CATSRELSGGAGEQFF. In nucleotides, the CDR3 is TGTGCCACCAGCAGGGAGCTTAGCGGGGGGGCCGGTGAGCAGTTCTTC.

Details on this clonotype: One base away lies a much larger clone, so this may be a sequencing read error. The chain is built from TRBV20-1 and TRBJ1-2; D unclear. Per germline, CDR1 DFQATT and CDR2 SNEGSKA (reference sequence). The CDR3 length is 14 residues. The CDR3 protein is CNASPTRPYYGYTF. The CDR3 nucleotides read TGCAATGCTAGCCCTACACGGCCCTACTATGGCTACACCTTC.

In regard to this clonotype: A much larger clone lies one base from this, so it may be a read error. The rearrangement joins TRBV7-2 to TRBJ2-5; TRBD1 matches 9 bases. Trimming removed 3 bases from V and 6 bases from J; junction bases left unmatched: 5. Per the germline V gene, CDR1 is SGHTA and CDR2 is FQGNSA. CDR3 length: 14 residues. The CDR3 region has the DNA TGTGCCAGCAGCTTTAACAGGGGGCGCCAGACCCAGTACTTC. As protein: CASSFNRGRQTQYF.